A single sample gave rise to the 26 T cell receptor beta chains below, sequenced in a study of blood T cells in healthy people across ages. A second PCR, run for about 7 to 12 cycles, used a sample-barcoded 5' primer plus a J-beta primer mix. TCRdb passed the 5' RACE reads through MiXCR, listing each CDR3 protein once. The sample yields roughly 1.7 million distinct CDR3 sequences, about 35% seen once. Sequencing used blood. The origin of the receptors is a woman aged 25-40 years in good health.

This chain connects TRBV20-1 to TRBJ2-1, with D possibly matching TRBD2 (6 bases). Per germline, CDR1 DFQATT and CDR2 SNEGSKA (reference sequence). The CDR3 is made up of 13 amino acids. The CDR3 here is CSPTGEAYNEQFF. For the CDR3, the DNA is TGCAGCCCGACGGGGGAGGCCTACAATGAGCAGTTCTTC.

V is TRBV27 and J is TRBJ2-1; D is possibly TRBD1 or TRBD2 (5 bases each). The V end lost 1 base, the J end lost 6 bases, and 13 bases lay between the germline ends. This CDR3 comprises 15 residues. CDR1 and CDR2 (germline): MNHEY, SMNVEV (reference sequence). The CDR3 region has the DNA TGTGCCAGCAGTTTATATTCACTTGGGGGCAATGAGCAGTTCTTC. The encoded protein is CASSLYSLGGNEQFF.

This clonotype was detected ten times or more. The chain carries TRBV20-1 and TRBJ2-3; D gene uncertain. Germline lookup yields CDR1 DFQATT and CDR2 SNEGSKA (reference sequence). This CDR3 is 12 amino acids long. V was pared by 3 bases and J by 3 bases, with 7 bases between. As DNA, the CDR3 is TGCAGTGCTAGCGTTAGGACAGATACGCAGTATTTT. Amino acids: CSASVRTDTQYF.

The rearrangement uses TRBV7-3 and TRBJ2-1, with TRBD2 matching over 10 bases. The CDR3 has 17 amino acids. V shed 2 bases and J 7 bases; nucleotides not matched to a gene: 11. Germline V gene data show CDR1 as SGHTA and CDR2 as FQGTGA. CDR3 sequence (DNA): TGTGCCAGCAGCTTACTTCCGGGGGTAGCGGGAGGTAATGAGCAGTTCTTC. Amino acid sequence: CASSLLPGVAGGNEQFF.

The gene calls are TRBV29-1 and TRBJ2-7; D might be TRBD2 (5 bases). Trimming took off 0 bases at V and 2 bases at J, with 20 bases between the two ends. Germline V lookup: CDR1 SQVTM, CDR2 ANQGSEA. This CDR3 comprises 17 residues. CDR3 sequence: CSVEEPGGSDFTYEQYF. The CDR3 bases are TGCAGCGTTGAAGAGCCCGGCGGGTCTGACTTCACCTACGAGCAGTACTTC.

DNA of the CDR3: TGTGCCAGCAGCCAGGAGGGGGGATCTTGGTACGAGCAGTACTTC. Its translation: CASSQEGGSWYEQYF. The chain carries TRBV28 and TRBJ2-7, with D possibly being TRBD1 or TRBD2 (6 bases each). V was trimmed by 6 bases and J by 4 bases, leaving 19 bases between them. This CDR3 is built from 15 residues. Per germline, CDR1 MDHEN and CDR2 SYDVKM.

This clonotype was seen more than once but under ten times. The V gene is TRBV3-1, the J gene TRBJ2-7; no definite D call. V was clipped by 0 bases and J by 4 bases, with 13 bases between them. This CDR3 contains 15 residues. Germline assignment: CDR1 LGHDT and CDR2 YNNKEL (reference sequence). In DNA, the CDR3 is TGTGCCAGCAGCCAAGAAGGGATCCGTGGGTACGAGCAGTACTTC. Residues: CASSQEGIRGYEQYF.

The sample holds many counts of this clonotype. This chain connects TRBV11-2 to TRBJ2-3; 10 bases map to TRBD1. The CDR3 runs to 13 residues. V shed 6 bases, J shed 10 bases, and the junction held 7 bases outside the gene matches. The V gene's germline CDR1 is SGHAT and CDR2 FQNNGV. CDR3 region: CASRGTGTGAQYF. In nucleotides, the CDR3 is TGTGCCAGCAGGGGAACCGGGACAGGGGCGCAGTATTTT.

The J gene is TRBJ1-2, the V gene TRBV5-1; D gene ambiguous. The CDR3 loop spans 14 amino acids. V shed 0 bases and J shed 6 bases, with 12 bases lying between them. Germline loops: CDR1 SGHRS, CDR2 YFSETQ. The CDR3: CASSLADAAHGYTF. The CDR3 DNA reads as TGCGCCAGCAGCTTGGCCGACGCTGCTCATGGCTACACCTTC.

The V and J genes are TRBV6-1 and TRBJ2-1; D gene ambiguous. CDR3 length: 16 amino acids. The V gene lost 5 bases and the J gene lost 0 bases, with 14 bases spanning the gap. The germline V gene has CDR1 MNHNS and CDR2 SASEGT. This CDR3 is CASSTTPASSYNEQFF. The CDR3 DNA sequence: TGTGCCAGCAGTACGACTCCAGCCAGCTCCTACAATGAGCAGTTCTTC.

This clonotype was detected once. This chain uses TRBV15 with TRBJ2-3, with D uncertain. CDR1 is LNHNV, CDR2 YYDKDF, per germline (reference sequence). Deletions cut 2 bases from V and 4 bases from J, with 7 bases between. The CDR3 covers 13 residues. CDR3 loop: CATSRILADTQYF. In DNA form, the CDR3 reads TGTGCCACCAGCAGAATTCTCGCAGATACGCAGTATTTT.

This clonotype occurred a few times. This chain's CDR3 is CASRARQNTGELFF. The CDR3 DNA sequence: TGTGCCAGCAGGGCAAGACAGAACACCGGGGAGCTGTTTTTT. The V call is TRBV12-3 or TRBV12-4, the J call TRBJ2-2; D gene ambiguous. V gave up 6 bases and J gave up 1 base, with 9 bases separating them. This CDR3 is built from 14 residues.

The chain links TRBV19 to TRBJ2-7; D is uncertain. Trimming left V 3 bases short and J 4 bases short, with 16 bases between. CDR1 and CDR2 from the germline V gene are LNHDA and SQIVND (reference sequence). This CDR3 is 15 amino acids long. CDR3 bases: TGTGCCAGTAGTATCAAGAACCTCGCGAGATACGAGCAGTACTTC. This sequence encodes CASSIKNLARYEQYF. The full variable domain, in which reference TRBV19 and TRBJ2-7 provide the parts outside the CDR3, is DGGITQSPKYLFRKEGQNVTLSCEQNLNHDAMYWYRQDPGQGLRLIYYSQIVNDFQKGDIAEGYSVSREKKESFPLTVTSAQKNPTAFYLCASSIKNLARYEQYFGPGTRLTVT.

The table lists this clonotype with a few counts. The rearrangement uses TRBV2 and TRBJ2-4; D is unclear. The DNA end lines up better with TRBJ2-7; the J call may be wrong. The CDR3 extends over 12 amino acids. The germline V gene encodes CDR1 SNHLY and CDR2 FYNNEI. The CDR3 spells CASSPVPSEQYF. The DNA of the CDR3 is TGTGCCAGCAGTCCGGTACCCAGCGAGCAGTACTTC.

The CDR3 region has the DNA TGCGCCAGCAGCCACAGGGGACAGACGAATTCCTATGGCTACACCTTC. Protein sequence: CASSHRGQTNSYGYTF. V and J are TRBV4-1 and TRBJ1-2, with 7 positions matching TRBD1. J gave up 4 bases and V 3 bases, and 11 bases lay outside the gene matches. Germline CDR1 reads MGHRA; CDR2 reads YSYEKL. The CDR3 totals 16 residues.

The rearrangement links TRBV27 to TRBJ2-4, with D maybe TRBD1 (6 bases). This CDR3 spans 14 amino acids. V gave up 3 bases and J gave up 6 bases, with 12 bases separating them. Per germline, CDR1 MNHEY and CDR2 SMNVEV (reference sequence). In DNA, the CDR3 is TGTGCCAGCAGTTTCAGGGGCCACTTAAACATTCAGTACTTC. Its translation is CASSFRGHLNIQYF.

Regarding this clonotype: One end of the junction is discordant with germline, which a read error may explain. The chain employs TRBV5-1 and TRBJ2-5, with 12 bases that match TRBD2. The CDR3 extends over 16 amino acids. Germline CDR1 SGHRS, CDR2 YFSETQ. CDR3 in DNA: TGTGCCAGCAGCCGACTAGCGGGAGAGTCGAGAGAGACCCAGTACTTC. Translation: CASSRLAGESRETQYF.

Note on this clonotype: A much larger clonotype is one base distant, so this may be a read error. The rearrangement joins TRBV7-2 to TRBJ2-3; D unresolved. The CDR3 is made up of 14 amino acids. Trimming left V 0 bases short and J 1 base short, with 5 bases between. The germline gives CDR1 SGHTA, CDR2 FQGNSA. The CDR3 region has the DNA TGTGCCAGCAGCTTAGCGTACTGCACAGATACGCAGTATTTT. It encodes CASSLAYCTDTQYF.

The chain employs TRBV10-2 and TRBJ2-5; possible D gene TRBD1, 6 bases. From germline, CDR1 is WSHSY and CDR2 SAAADI. V was trimmed by 10 bases and J by 4 bases, leaving 22 bases between them. CDR3 length equals 15 residues. Here the CDR3 DNA reads TGCGCCACCGACGACAGGTTGGGGTATGGAGAGACCCAGTACTTC. Amino acid sequence: CATDDRLGYGETQYF.

About this clonotype: Just one base apart from a much larger clone, this may be a read error. The CDR3 DNA reads as TGTGCCACGATGGGACGGACCCATAATTCACCCCTCCACTTT. Translated, it gives CATMGRTHNSPLHF. This chain connects TRBV10-3 to TRBJ1-6; D may be TRBD1 (5 bases). The germline V gene has CDR1 ENHRY and CDR2 SYGVKD. The CDR3 runs to 14 residues. The germline V and J ends were trimmed by 10 bases and 5 bases, with 15 bases remaining between them.

The rearrangement links TRBV2 to TRBJ2-6; TRBD1 aligns across 9 bases. Germline lookup yields CDR1 SNHLY and CDR2 FYNNEI. Losses at the gene ends were 7 bases for V and 3 bases for J; bases not matched to a gene: 10. This CDR3 has 17 amino acids. The CDR3 is CASITGQGMSGANVLTF. CDR3 sequence (DNA): TGTGCCAGCATCACTGGACAGGGGATGAGTGGGGCCAACGTCCTGACTTTC.

The genes are TRBV30 and TRBJ1-5, with D possibly matching TRBD1 (5 bases). The CDR3 is made up of 14 amino acids. The germline CDR1 and CDR2 sequences are GTSNPN and SVGIG (reference sequence). V lost 0 bases and J 4 bases, leaving 10 bases between the germline ends. The DNA for the CDR3 is TGTGCCTGGAGTGTACGGGGCAAGAATCAGCCCCAGCATTTT. This codes for CAWSVRGKNQPQHF. Looking up the rest from reference TRBV30 and TRBJ1-5 gives the full variable domain: SQTIHQWPATLVQPVGSPLSLECTVEGTSNPNLYWYRQAAGRGLQLLFYSVGIGQISSEVPQNLSASRPQDRQFILSSKKLLLSDSGFYLCAWSVRGKNQPQHFGDGTRLSIL.

This clonotype was recorded a few times. The chain links TRBV5-1 to TRBJ1-5; D is perhaps TRBD1 (5 bases). The CDR3 sequence is 14 residues long. Deletions cut 1 base from V and 5 bases from J, with 10 bases between. CDR1 SGHRS and CDR2 YFSETQ come from the germline V gene. CDR3 residues: CASSLFGGDQPQHF. CDR3 in DNA: TGCGCCAGCAGCTTGTTTGGGGGTGATCAGCCCCAGCATTTT.

The chain joins TRBV7-9 to TRBJ2-5; maybe TRBD2 (5 bases). The last part of the DNA fits TRBJ2-7 better; the J call may be wrong. The CDR3 extends over 16 amino acids. Germline V gene data show CDR1 as SEHNR and CDR2 as FQNEAQ (reference sequence). CDR3 DNA: TGTGCCAGCAGCTTACCCCCCGGGAAGCGCCGGTACGAGCAGTACTTC. It translates to CASSLPPGKRRYEQYF.

The chain is built from TRBV3-1 and TRBJ2-1; D may be TRBD2 (6 bases). Trimming removed 3 bases from V and 6 bases from J, with 15 bases in between. The germline V gene has CDR1 LGHDT and CDR2 YNNKEL (reference sequence). The CDR3 loop spans 15 amino acids. The DNA of the CDR3 is TGTGCCAGCAGCCATTTAAGTAGCGGAGCCAATGAGCAGTTCTTC. Amino acid sequence: CASSHLSSGANEQFF.

Only a few counts were recorded for this clonotype. The gene calls are TRBV12-3 or TRBV12-4 and TRBJ1-1; 9 nucleotides agree with TRBD1. V trimming: 5 bases; J trimming: 4 bases; junction bases outside the gene matches: 5. The CDR3 is 14 residues long. The CDR3 spells CASSPTGGTTEAFF. The CDR3 DNA is TGTGCCAGCAGTCCGACAGGGGGGACCACTGAAGCTTTCTTT.